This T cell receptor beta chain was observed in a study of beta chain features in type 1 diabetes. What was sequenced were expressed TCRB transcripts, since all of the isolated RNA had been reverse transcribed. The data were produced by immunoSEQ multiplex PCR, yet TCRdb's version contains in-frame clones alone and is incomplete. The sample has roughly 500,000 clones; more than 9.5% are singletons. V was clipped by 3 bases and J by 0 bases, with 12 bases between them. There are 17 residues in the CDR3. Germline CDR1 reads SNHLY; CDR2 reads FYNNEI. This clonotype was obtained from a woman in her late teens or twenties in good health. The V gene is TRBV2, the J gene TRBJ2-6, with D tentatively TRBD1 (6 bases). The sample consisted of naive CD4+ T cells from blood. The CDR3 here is CASSDSGHLSGANVLTF. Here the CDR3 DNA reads TGTGCCAGCAGTGACTCGGGACATCTCTCTGGGGCCAACGTCCTGACTTTC.